Listed below are T cell receptor beta chains from one sample, sequenced in a study of CD4 T cells in relation to SARS-CoV-2 and coronaviruses. Using immunoSEQ multiplex PCR, the repertoire was profiled, and TCRdb retains in-frame clones only, with some absent. The data contain some 37,000 clones, over 70% of them singletons. No antigens are known for them. The sample was memory CD4+ T cells from PBMCs, cultured in vitro. These receptors all stem from an adult with COVID-19. Both conserved end residues are part of each CDR3. A D gene is named only where the DNA matches it firmly. Clone size appears in some rows only: once, few, many, or a class for an expanded clone.

TRBV5-6	.	.	TRBJ2-3	TGTGCCAGCAGCTTGCCCGCAGATACGCAGTATTTT	CASSLPADTQYF
TRBV6-6	TRBD1	.	TRBJ1-6	TGTGCCAGCAGCCAGGGACAGCTCTATAATTCACCCCTCCACTTT	CASSQGQLYNSPLHF
TRBV6-4	TRBD2	few	TRBJ2-2	TGTGCCAGCAGTGACGGCGGGAGCACCGGGGAGCTGTTTTTT	CASSDGGSTGELFF
TRBV7-3	TRBD2	.	TRBJ2-3	TGTGCCAGCAGTTCTAGCGGGAGTAGATATACGCAGTATTTT	CASSSSGSRYTQYF
TRBV29-1	.	.	TRBJ2-1	TGCAGCGTTGAAGGTGGGACGGAGGGGGGGTTCTTC	CSVEGGTEGGFF
TRBV7-6	.	.	TRBJ2-3	TGTGCCAGCAGCTTACGCTCTGCAGCTAACACAGATACGCAGTATTTT	CASSLRSAANTDTQYF
TRBV28	.	.	TRBJ2-7	TGTGCCAGCATGGGCCGGGACCGATTTCCTTACGAGCAGTACTTC	CASMGRDRFPYEQYF
TRBV27	TRBD2	.	TRBJ2-7	TGTGCCAGCAGGTCCGGGACTAGCGGACTTTACGAGCAGTACTTC	CASRSGTSGLYEQYF
TRBV10-3	TRBD2	.	TRBJ2-1	TGTGCCATCAGTGACTCCACTAGCGGTGCCACCAAACACAATGAGCAGTTCTTC	CAISDSTSGATKHNEQFF
TRBV11-2	.	.	TRBJ1-1	TGTGCCAGCAGCCTTTTCGGGACTGAAGCTTTCTTT	CASSLFGTEAFF
TRBV19	.	once	TRBJ2-5	TGTGCCAGTAGTATCGGCTTCCTAGCTAACCAAGAGACCCAGTACTTC	CASSIGFLANQETQYF
TRBV25-1	.	.	TRBJ2-1	TGTGCCAGCAGTGTCTACAATGAGCAGTTCTTC	CASSVYNEQFF
TRBV7-3	.	.	TRBJ2-2	TGTGCCAGCAGCTTATTGACAACACGGACTGAGACCGGGGAGCTGTTTTTT	CASSLLTTRTETGELFF
TRBV3-1/TRBV3-2	TRBD1	.	TRBJ2-1	TGTGCCACCGTGTCAGGGGGCTATGAGCAGTTCTTC	CATVSGGYEQFF
TRBV11-2	TRBD1	.	TRBJ2-1	TGTGCCAGCAGCTTAGACGCCGGGACAGGGAAAAAGCAGTTCTTC	CASSLDAGTGKKQFF
TRBV6-6	TRBD1	.	TRBJ2-1	TGTGCCAGCAGTCGACAGGGTGGCTCCTACAATGAGCAGTTCTTC	CASSRQGGSYNEQFF
TRBV5-1	TRBD2	.	TRBJ2-7	TGCGCCTCAGGTGGGACTAGCGGGGACCGGGGAGGCGAGCAGTACTTC	CASGGTSGDRGGEQYF
TRBV10-3	TRBD1	few	TRBJ2-7	TGTGCCAGCGGACAGGGAGAAACCTACGAGCAGTACTTC	CASGQGETYEQYF
TRBV19	TRBD2	few	TRBJ2-3	TGTGCCAGTAGTCCCGGCGGCGGGAGGACAGATACGCAGTATTTT	CASSPGGGRTDTQYF
TRBV2	.	.	TRBJ2-7	TGTGCCAGCGAGCCCTCCGTCGGCCCCCACTACGAGCAGTACTTC	CASEPSVGPHYEQYF
TRBV19	TRBD2	.	TRBJ2-5	TGTGCCAGTAGTATAGATACGGGAGGGAGGCAGACCCAGTACTTC	CASSIDTGGRQTQYF
TRBV18	.	.	TRBJ2-7	TGTGCCAGCTCGCCCCTACGGGTCTCCTACGAGCAGTACTTC	CASSPLRVSYEQYF
TRBV5-4	.	.	TRBJ1-2	TGTGCCAGCAGCTTGAGGTCAGACAGAGTCTATGGCTACACCTTC	CASSLRSDRVYGYTF
TRBV7-7	.	.	TRBJ2-5	TGTGCCAGCAGCTTAAAGGAGTGGGGGGAGACCCAGTACTTC	CASSLKEWGETQYF
TRBV7-7	TRBD2	few	TRBJ2-1	TGTGCTAGCAGCTTGGCGGGAGTGAACAATGAGCAGTTCTTC	CASSLAGVNNEQFF
TRBV24-1	TRBD1	.	TRBJ2-7	TGTGCCACCAGTGATTCGACAGGGGTGAGCTACGAGCAGTACTTC	CATSDSTGVSYEQYF
TRBV6-5	.	.	TRBJ2-3	TGTGCCAGCAGTTATGGTCGGGGGCATGGGGCAGATACGCAGTATTTT	CASSYGRGHGADTQYF
TRBV5-4	.	.	TRBJ2-1	TGTGCCAGCAGCATTGAGGGGGGGAGAGGGTCAAAGTCCTACAATGAGCAGTTCTTC	CASSIEGGRGSKSYNEQFF
TRBV7-2	.	.	TRBJ2-3	TGTGCCAGCAGCGGACAACATACTAGCACAGATACGCAGTATTTT	CASSGQHTSTDTQYF
TRBV5-1	TRBD1	.	TRBJ2-5	TGCGCCAGCAGCTTGGCGGGACAGGGAAGGGGAGAGACCCAGTACTTC	CASSLAGQGRGETQYF
TRBV14	TRBD1	.	TRBJ2-1	TGTGCCAGCAGCCGAAACAGGGGCAATGAGCAGTTCTTC	CASSRNRGNEQFF
TRBV5-1	.	.	TRBJ2-7	TGCGCCAGCAGCCCCGAGGGTAGCGTCGCCTCCTACGAGCAGTACTTC	CASSPEGSVASYEQYF
TRBV2	.	few	TRBJ1-5	TGTGCCAGCAGTGAAAGTAGGGGTTGGCGGCCCCAGCATTTT	CASSESRGWRPQHF
TRBV4-1	.	few	TRBJ2-3	TGCGCCAGCAGCGCCGGGACACACACAGATACGCAGTATTTT	CASSAGTHTDTQYF
TRBV3-1/TRBV3-2	TRBD2	.	TRBJ2-1	TGTGCCAGCAGCCAAGGGACTAGCGGGTCCTCCAATGAGCAGTTCTTC	CASSQGTSGSSNEQFF
TRBV6-5	.	.	TRBJ2-3	TGTGCCAGCAGGGACAGAGATACGCAGTATTTT	CASRDRDTQYF
TRBV19	TRBD2	.	TRBJ2-3	TGTGCCAGTAGTACACAGCGGGAGGGCCGCCCAGATACGCAGTATTTT	CASSTQREGRPDTQYF
TRBV2	TRBD2	few	TRBJ2-1	TGTGCCAGCAGTGTCGTAGTGGCGGGAGGGAACAATGAGCAGTTCTTC	CASSVVVAGGNNEQFF
TRBV15	TRBD1	.	TRBJ2-3	TGTGCCACCAGCCTGAGACAGGGGGCAGGGGATACGCAGTATTTT	CATSLRQGAGDTQYF
TRBV9	.	.	TRBJ1-3	TGTGCCAGCAGCGTAGTTGGGGGCAGGTCTGGAAACACCATATATTTT	CASSVVGGRSGNTIYF
TRBV4-1	TRBD2	few	TRBJ2-1	TGCGCCAGCAAGCAAACTAGCGGGAGATTGGGAGGCGATGAGCAGTTCTTC	CASKQTSGRLGGDEQFF
TRBV7-9	TRBD1	.	TRBJ1-5	TGTGCCAGCAGCTCGGACAGGGGTTACCAGCCCCAGCATTTT	CASSSDRGYQPQHF
TRBV10-3	TRBD1	.	TRBJ1-5	TGTGCCATCAGACAAGGACAGGGAGGCAATCAGCCCCAGCATTTT	CAIRQGQGGNQPQHF
TRBV27	.	.	TRBJ1-2	TGTGCCAGCAGTCCCCGGGACGGGAACTATGGCTACACCTTC	CASSPRDGNYGYTF
TRBV9	.	.	TRBJ1-3	TGTGCCAGCAGCGACAGGTCCTCTTCTGGAAACACCATATATTTT	CASSDRSSSGNTIYF
TRBV4-2	.	.	TRBJ2-3	TGTGCCAGCAGCCAAGTATGGGGCCAACCAATTACAGATACGCAGTATTTT	CASSQVWGQPITDTQYF
TRBV5-4	TRBD2	.	TRBJ2-7	TGTGCCAGCAACCTAGCGGGAGACACCTACGAGCAGTACTTC	CASNLAGDTYEQYF
TRBV4-1	.	.	TRBJ2-7	TGCGCCAGCAGCCAGTCAAACAGCTACGAGCAGTACTTC	CASSQSNSYEQYF
TRBV6-1	.	.	TRBJ2-1	TGTGCCAGCAGTGAAAGGGCAGGGGCGAGGAATGAGCAGTTCTTC	CASSERAGARNEQFF
TRBV6-5	TRBD2	.	TRBJ2-7	TGTGCCAGCAGTTCAGCGGGAGGGAACTACGAGCAGTACTTC	CASSSAGGNYEQYF
TRBV5-5	.	.	TRBJ2-1	TGTGCCAGCAGCCCCCGGAGGGGACACAATGAGCAGTTCTTC	CASSPRRGHNEQFF
TRBV5-1	.	.	TRBJ2-6	TGCGCCAGCAGCAGAGCTGGGGCCAACGTCCTGACTTTC	CASSRAGANVLTF
TRBV21-1	.	.	TRBJ2-1	TGTGCCAGCAGCAAACCCGGACTAGCGGATGATGAGCAGTTCTTC	CASSKPGLADDEQFF
TRBV7-3	TRBD2	few	TRBJ2-7	TGTGCCAGCAGTCTCGGCGTTATGCGGGAGGCCGAGCAGTACTTC	CASSLGVMREAEQYF
TRBV19	.	.	TRBJ1-1	TGTGCCAGTAGTATGCGAGGAAGGGGGAGGACTGAAGCTTTCTTT	CASSMRGRGRTEAFF